This T cell receptor (beta chain) comes out of a study of blood T cell repertoires in COVID-19. Study-level background: Acute and convalescent COVID-19 specimens originated in the United States, Italy and Spain. Sources were T cells, B-cell-depleted T cells, or PBMCs; the material itself was cDNA or gDNA.

The assay was immunoSEQ multiplex PCR, and TCRdb's table has in-frame clones only and misses some. The repertoire holds a few hundred thousand clones, about 90% seen once, with roughly 10% in the top ten. The CDR3 runs to 14 residues. Per the germline V gene, CDR1 is ENHRY and CDR2 is SYGVKD. V was clipped by 4 bases and J by 3 bases, with 9 bases between them. Patients at the Seattle site were enrolled during active infection and followed longitudinally. Material for sequencing was peripheral blood. The receptor was isolated from a woman aged 25 to 39 with COVID-19, enrolled during active disease. The chain uses TRBV10-3 and TRBJ2-2; tentatively, D is TRBD2 (6 bases). CDR3 in amino acids: CAISGGGDTGELFF. The CDR3 region has the DNA TGTGCCATCAGTGGGGGCGGGGACACCGGGGAGCTGTTTTTT.